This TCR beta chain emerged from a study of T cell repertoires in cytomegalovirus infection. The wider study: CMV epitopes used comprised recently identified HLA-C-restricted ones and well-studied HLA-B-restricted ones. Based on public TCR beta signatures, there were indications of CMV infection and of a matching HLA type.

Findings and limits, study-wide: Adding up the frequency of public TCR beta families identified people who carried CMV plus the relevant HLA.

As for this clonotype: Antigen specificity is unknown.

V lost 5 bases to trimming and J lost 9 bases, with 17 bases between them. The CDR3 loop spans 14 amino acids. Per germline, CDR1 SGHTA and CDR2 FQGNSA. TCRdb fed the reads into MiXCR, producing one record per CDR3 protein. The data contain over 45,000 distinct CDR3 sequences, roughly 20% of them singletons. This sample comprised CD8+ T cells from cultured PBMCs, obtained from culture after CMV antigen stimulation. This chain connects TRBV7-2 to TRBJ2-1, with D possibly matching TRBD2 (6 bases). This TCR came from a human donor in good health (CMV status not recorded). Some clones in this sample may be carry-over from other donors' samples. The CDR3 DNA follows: TGTGCCAGCAGCAGGACGGGAGACGTGACTGAGCAGTTCTTC. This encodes CASSRTGDVTEQFF.